The entry below describes one TCR beta chain. These data are taken from a study of T cell changes during pregnancy in multiple sclerosis. Germline assignment: CDR1 KGHSH and CDR2 LQKENI. V lost 5 bases to trimming and J lost 4 bases, with 17 bases between them. This CDR3 has 15 residues. Some clones are missing from TCRdb's copy, which holds only in-frame ones; the method was immunoSEQ multiplex PCR. Of about 80,000 clones listed, around 92% are singletons. The clonotype originates from a female donor with multiple sclerosis, enrolled in a pregnancy study. The sample in question was peripheral blood, obtained before pregnancy. This chain links TRBV18 with TRBJ1-2; maybe TRBD1 (6 bases). DNA of the CDR3: TGTGCCAGCTCAATCGACAGGCTAGGTGGCTATGGCTACACCTTC. This encodes CASSIDRLGGYGYTF.